Listed below are T cell receptor beta chains from one sample, sequenced in a study of T cell repertoires in aging, cancer and after chemotherapy. TCRdb re-called the multiplex PCR reads through MiXCR, storing one row per CDR3 protein. The sample includes 1,300 or so distinct CDR3 sequences, over 25% of them seen just once. Sample: blood. Source of these receptors: a human donor with a solid tumor. Each CDR3 is given with its conserved first and last residue. A D gene is named only where the DNA matches it firmly. The listing skips clone size in some rows; elsewhere it reads once, few, many or a size class.

NA	TRBJ2-5	TRBV6-5	NA	TGTGCCAGCAGCCTCGGACAGCAAGAGACCCAGTACTTC	CASSLGQQETQYF
few	TRBJ2-1	TRBV19	TRBD1	TGTGCCAGTAGTACCTGGACAGGTGGGAGGTTCTTC	CASSTWTGGRFF
large	TRBJ2-3	TRBV6-5	TRBD2	TGTGCCAGCAGCCCATCCGGGACTAGCGGGAGGGGGACAGATACGCAGTATTTT	CASSPSGTSGRGTDTQYF
few	TRBJ1-2	TRBV20-1	NA	TGCAGTGCTAGAGATCGAGGGATTGGCTATGGCTACACCTTC	CSARDRGIGYGYTF
NA	TRBJ2-5	TRBV20-1	NA	TGCAGTGCTAGGGAACATCAAGAGACCCAGTACTTC	CSAREHQETQYF
NA	TRBJ1-2	TRBV5-6	NA	TGTGCCAGCAGCTTCCCTAATACCATTAACTATGGCTACACCTTC	CASSFPNTINYGYTF
NA	TRBJ1-5	TRBV10-3	NA	TGTGCCATCAGTGAATACCAGGGAGGTGGTTCGGGCAATCAGCCCCAGCATTTT	CAISEYQGGGSGNQPQHF
few	TRBJ2-1	TRBV6-1	NA	TGTGCCAGCAGCGACGGGGGTTCAGGGCGGCGATACAATGAGCAGTTCTTC	CASSDGGSGRRYNEQFF
NA	TRBJ2-7	TRBV10-2	TRBD1	TGCGCCAGCGCCGGGACAGGGGTATCTTTCTACGAGCAGTACTTC	CASAGTGVSFYEQYF
few	TRBJ1-2	TRBV5-4	NA	TGTGCCAGCAGCTTGGCCGGGGGCGTGAGGTCCTATGGCTACACCTTC	CASSLAGGVRSYGYTF
few	TRBJ1-3	TRBV7-4	NA	TGTGCCAGCAGCCCAGAGGACAGTAAGGGGTCTGGAAACACCATATATTTT	CASSPEDSKGSGNTIYF
few	TRBJ2-2	TRBV20-1	TRBD1	TGCAGTGCTAGACGACAGGGTAGGGCCCGTTTAACCGGGGAGCTGTTTTTT	CSARRQGRARLTGELFF
NA	TRBJ2-3	TRBV7-2	TRBD1	TGTGCCAGCAGCGCAAGACAGGGCCGTAAAGATACGCAGTATTTT	CASSARQGRKDTQYF
NA	TRBJ1-1	TRBV18	TRBD1	TGTGCCAGCTCACAACCCCGGGGACAGGGTTGGACTAATGAAGCTTTCTTT	CASSQPRGQGWTNEAFF
NA	TRBJ1-2	TRBV29-1	NA	TGCAGCGTTGATGAAGGGTCTAAGGGCTACACCTTC	CSVDEGSKGYTF
NA	TRBJ2-1	TRBV7-2	TRBD2	TGTGCCAGCAGCTTTGGGGGGGAAAGCTCCTACAATGAGCAGTTCTTC	CASSFGGESSYNEQFF
few	TRBJ2-7	TRBV5-8	TRBD2	TGTGCCAGCAGCTTGTCGGGGGGAGCCAGCGAGCAGTACTTC	CASSLSGGASEQYF
few	TRBJ1-6	TRBV12-3/TRBV12-4	TRBD1	TGTGCCAGCAGTACAACCGGGACAGGGGTTAATTCACCCCTCCACTTT	CASSTTGTGVNSPLHF
NA	TRBJ1-3	TRBV30	NA	TGTGCCTGGAGCCGGGGGTTAGGGGGGTCTGGAAACACCATATATTTT	CAWSRGLGGSGNTIYF
once	TRBJ2-1	TRBV4-1	NA	TGTGCCAGCAGCCAAGACGACGCACTGCGTTACTCCTACAATGAGCAGTTCTTC	CASSQDDALRYSYNEQFF
NA	TRBJ2-5	TRBV7-2	NA	TGTGCCAGCAGCAATGTAGTTCAAGAGACCCAGTACTTC	CASSNVVQETQYF
few	TRBJ2-1	TRBV6-6	NA	TGTGCCAGCAGTTCCGAACACCCACCTTACTCCTACAATGAGCAGTTCTTC	CASSSEHPPYSYNEQFF
few	TRBJ1-6	TRBV7-9	NA	TGTGCCAGCAGCTTAAGAGGATCCGATAATTCACCTCTCCACTTT	CASSLRGSDNSPLHF
few	TRBJ1-1	TRBV12-3/TRBV12-4	NA	TGTGCCAGCAGTCCCCCCAGGGGGAACACTGAAGCTTTCTTT	CASSPPRGNTEAFF
large	TRBJ2-7	TRBV20-1	TRBD2	TGCAGTGCTAGAGATCGGGATAGCGGGACATCCTACGAGCAGTACTTC	CSARDRDSGTSYEQYF
NA	TRBJ2-2	TRBV6-5	TRBD2	TGTGCCAGCAGTCCGGGACTAGCGGCCCCCGGGGAGCTGTTTTTT	CASSPGLAAPGELFF
few	TRBJ2-1	TRBV12-3/TRBV12-4	NA	TGTGCCAGCAGTGAAGGAAGTCCTCCCCCTTACAATGAGCAGTTCTTC	CASSEGSPPPYNEQFF
large	TRBJ2-2	TRBV6-5	NA	TGTGCCAGCCGGAGCGGGAACACCGGGGAGCTGTTTTTT	CASRSGNTGELFF
NA	TRBJ2-7	TRBV5-4	NA	TGTGCCAGCAGCCGTACCCCCTCCTACGAGCAGTACTTC	CASSRTPSYEQYF
large	TRBJ1-6	TRBV6-5	TRBD1	TGTGCCAGCAAAACCGGGACAGGGGCCACTAATTCACCCCTCCACTTT	CASKTGTGATNSPLHF
few	TRBJ2-3	TRBV6-5	NA	TGTGCCAGCAGTTCCGAGGGCCTGGGGACAGATACGCAGTATTTT	CASSSEGLGTDTQYF
NA	TRBJ2-2	TRBV18	NA	TGTGCCAGCTCACCACGAGGGGCCTGGGAGCTGTTTTTT	CASSPRGAWELFF
few	TRBJ2-5	TRBV15	NA	TGTGCCACCAGCAGATACGGGAGCATAGAGACCCAGTACTTC	CATSRYGSIETQYF
NA	TRBJ2-1	TRBV20-1	TRBD2	TGCAGTGCTAGAGAACTAGCGGGGGGGGTCTACAATAAGCAGTTCTTC	CSARELAGGVYNKQFF
NA	TRBJ2-7	TRBV7-9	TRBD2	TGCGCCAGCAGCCAACCACGGACTAGCTACGAGCAGTACTTC	CASSQPRTSYEQYF
few	TRBJ2-1	TRBV10-3	NA	TGTGCCATCAGCGGGGGGCACCGCGGGATTCCGTCTCATACCTACAATGAGCAGTTCTTC	CAISGGHRGIPSHTYNEQFF
NA	TRBJ1-5	TRBV6-1	NA	TGTGCCAGCTCTCTGCACGTGGGGGGCCAGCCCCAGCATTTT	CASSLHVGGQPQHF
NA	TRBJ2-3	TRBV5-5	TRBD1	TGTGCCAGCAGCATAAACTACAGGGGCGCAGCTAACACAGATACGCAGTATTTT	CASSINYRGAANTDTQYF
few	TRBJ2-3	TRBV7-2	TRBD2	TGTGCCAGCAGCTTAGGTATAGCGGGGGGTACAGATACGCAGTATTTT	CASSLGIAGGTDTQYF
few	TRBJ1-3	TRBV7-2	NA	TGTGCCAGCAGCTTATCGCCAGGAACTGGAAACACCATATATTTT	CASSLSPGTGNTIYF
NA	TRBJ1-1	TRBV11-2	NA	TGTGCCAGCAGCTTATGGCAGGGAATGAACACTGAAGCTTTCTTT	CASSLWQGMNTEAFF
once	TRBJ1-5	TRBV12-3/TRBV12-4	TRBD1	TGTGCCAGCAGTTTGGGGACAGGGCTCACTAGCAATCAGCCCCAGCATTTT	CASSLGTGLTSNQPQHF
NA	TRBJ2-7	TRBV7-9	NA	TGTGCCAGCAGCCAGGATGACATACACTCCTACGAGCAGTACTTC	CASSQDDIHSYEQYF
NA	TRBJ2-7	TRBV5-1	NA	TGCGCCAGCAGCTTGCCACCACCAACGGGGAGAGAGCAGTACTTC	CASSLPPPTGREQYF
few	TRBJ2-7	TRBV7-9	TRBD1	TGTGCCAGCAGCTCCCAGGGGACAGGGGCCCTCCGCTCCTACGAGCAGTACTTC	CASSSQGTGALRSYEQYF
few	TRBJ1-4	TRBV6-1	NA	TGTGCCAGCAGCCGAACAGACGTAACTAATGAAAAACTGTTTTTT	CASSRTDVTNEKLFF
NA	TRBJ2-5	TRBV20-1	NA	TGCAGTGCTAGAGATGCGGTAGCGGGACCAGGGGGGGAGACCCAGTACTTC	CSARDAVAGPGGETQYF
NA	TRBJ2-2	TRBV12-3/TRBV12-4	TRBD2	TGTGCCAGCAGTTGGGAGGGTATGATTACCGGGGAGCTGTTTTTT	CASSWEGMITGELFF
NA	TRBJ2-7	TRBV24-1	NA	TGTGCCACCAGTTCCGGGGGAGGAGGGTACGAGCAGTACTTC	CATSSGGGGYEQYF
large	TRBJ2-1	TRBV19	NA	TGTGCCAGTAGTATCCCACGGGACGGTAGCGATGAGCAGTTCTTC	CASSIPRDGSDEQFF
NA	TRBJ2-5	TRBV6-2/TRBV6-3	TRBD2	TGTGCCAGCAGGACGGCTGGCGGGGGGGCTCTGGAGACCCAGTACTTC	CASRTAGGGALETQYF
few	TRBJ2-7	TRBV6-5	NA	TGTGCCAGCAGTTCTTCAGTCTACGAGCAGTACTTC	CASSSSVYEQYF
NA	TRBJ1-1	TRBV7-2	TRBD1	TGTGCCAGCAGTCACCAAGGCGGGACAGGGGCAAGGAACACTGAAGCTTTCTTT	CASSHQGGTGARNTEAFF
NA	TRBJ1-4	TRBV14	NA	TGTGCCAGCAGCCAAGGGAATGAAAAACTGTTTTTT	CASSQGNEKLFF
NA	TRBJ2-2	TRBV20-1	TRBD2	TGCAGTGCTAGAGATACCCTAGCGGGAGGGCGCACCGGGGAGCTGTTTTTT	CSARDTLAGGRTGELFF